The 28 T cell receptor beta chains below were found in one sample sequenced in a study of blood T cell repertoires in COVID-19. Method: immunoSEQ multiplex PCR; TCRdb's copy keeps in-frame clones and lacks some. This table holds approximately 210,000 clones, 80% to 90% found once. The specimen sequenced was PBMCs or T cells enriched from blood (not recorded which). The receptors derive from a woman between 50 and 59 years old with acute COVID-19.

To note about this clone: This CDR3 is also generated by other DNA sequences in the sample. This chain connects TRBV7-7 to TRBJ2-1, with 11 bases matching TRBD2. This CDR3 has 15 amino acids. CDR1 is SSHAT and CDR2 is FNYEAQ in the germline V gene (reference sequence). The V segment lost 6 bases and the J segment 4 bases; nucleotides outside the gene matches: 5. CDR3 bases: TGTGCCAGCAGTCCCGGGACTAGCGGTTACAATGAGCAGTTCTTC. Translating it yields CASSPGTSGYNEQFF.

The chain couples TRBV24-1 to TRBJ2-7; TRBD1 aligns across 7 bases. V was pared by 3 bases and J by 1 base, with 8 bases of the junction left unmatched. Per the germline V gene, CDR1 is KGHDR and CDR2 is SFDVKD. CDR3 length: 16 residues. The CDR3, as DNA: TGTGCCACCAGTGATGCCGGGACAGCCGCTTCCTACGAGCAGTACTTC. Translating gives CATSDAGTAASYEQYF.

This clone has only a few counts. The chain carries TRBV5-1 and TRBJ2-7; 14 nucleotides align to TRBD2. The CDR3 has 16 amino acids. V shed 4 bases, J shed 0 bases, and the junction held 3 bases outside the gene matches. Germline V gives CDR1 SGHRS, CDR2 YFSETQ. The CDR3 nucleotides are TGCGCCAGCAGCGGGGGACTAGCGGGAGACTCCTACGAGCAGTACTTC. Its translation is CASSGGLAGDSYEQYF.

This chain joins TRBV6-5 and TRBJ1-5; D is ambiguous. V was shortened by 5 bases and J by 0 bases, with 8 bases between the two germline ends. This CDR3 comprises 14 residues. Germline V gives CDR1 MNHEY, CDR2 SVGAGI. The CDR3 loop reads CASSPTGSNQPQHF. CDR3 sequence (DNA): TGTGCCAGCAGTCCCACGGGTAGCAATCAGCCCCAGCATTTT.

This clone has just a few counts. The chain combines TRBV27 with TRBJ1-2; D gene unclear. Germline V gene data show CDR1 as MNHEY and CDR2 as SMNVEV (reference sequence). The CDR3 runs to 14 residues. V gave up 5 bases and J gave up 0 bases, with 10 bases separating them. The CDR3 loop is CASSPLFANYGYTF. The DNA of the CDR3 is TGTGCCAGCAGTCCCCTCTTTGCTAACTATGGCTACACCTTC.

The chain combines TRBV3-1 (or the pseudogene TRBV3-2) with TRBJ2-7; D not resolved. The CDR3 length is 14 residues. CDR1 and CDR2 (germline): LGHDT, YNNKEL (reference sequence). V gave up 1 base and J gave up 1 base, with 8 bases separating them. CDR3 loop: CASSQGHESYEQYF. CDR3 bases: TGTGCCAGCAGCCAAGGGCACGAATCCTACGAGCAGTACTTC.

This clone has just one count. Here the CDR3 DNA reads TGTGCCAGCACCGGAGGTGAAAAACTGTTTTTT. Its protein product is CASTGGEKLFF. This chain joins TRBV12-3 or TRBV12-4 and TRBJ1-4, with D uncertain. The CDR3 runs 11 residues. Trimming shortened V by 7 bases and J by 7 bases, and 7 bases separated the two germline ends.

The chain has TRBV12-3 or TRBV12-4 and TRBJ1-2; TRBD1 agrees at 8 bases. The CDR3 extends over 13 amino acids. V shed 6 bases and J 5 bases; nucleotides not matched to a gene: 5. CDR3 loop: CASRRTGSYGYTF. The CDR3 bases are TGTGCCAGCAGGAGGACAGGGTCTTATGGCTACACCTTC.

This clone was detected only once. The chain employs TRBV11-2 and TRBJ1-6; D gene unclear. V shed 11 bases and J shed 4 bases, with 15 bases lying between them. The germline CDR1 and CDR2 sequences are SGHAT and FQNNGV. This CDR3 has 14 residues. In DNA, the CDR3 is TGTGCCCCCCGGGGAGCGCAATATAATTCACCCCTCCACTTT. Its translation is CAPRGAQYNSPLHF. Full variable domain (missing parts from reference TRBV11-2 and TRBJ1-6): EAGVAQSPRYKIIEKRQSVAFWCNPISGHATLYWYQQILGQGPKLLIQFQNNGVVDDSQLPKDRFSAERLKGVDSTLKIQPAKLEDSAVYLCAPRGAQYNSPLHFGNGTRLTVT.

This chain joins TRBV25-1 and TRBJ1-5; D remains ambiguous. The CDR3 is 14 amino acids. Germline V gene sequence: CDR1 MGHDK, CDR2 SYGVNS. Trimming cost V 1 base and J 3 bases, with 7 bases left between them. The CDR3 region has the DNA TGTGCCAGCAGTGAATTGATGGCCAATCAGCCCCAGCATTTT. Translated, it gives CASSELMANQPQHF. Based on the CDR3 plus reference TRBV25-1 and TRBJ1-5, the full variable domain is EADIYQTPRYLVIGTGKKITLECSQTMGHDKMYWYQQDPGMELHLIHYSYGVNSTEKGDLSSESTVSRIRTEHFPLTLESARPSHTSQYLCASSELMANQPQHFGDGTRLSIL.

The chain couples TRBV9 to TRBJ2-6, with 8 bases identical to TRBD1. Germline V gives CDR1 SGDLS, CDR2 YYNGEE. This CDR3 is 16 amino acids long. Trimming cost V 4 bases and J 2 bases; bases outside gene matches: 5. CDR3 residues: CASSRTGNAGANVLTF. The CDR3, as DNA: TGTGCCAGCAGCAGGACAGGGAATGCTGGGGCCAACGTCCTGACTTTC.

The J gene is TRBJ2-7, the V gene TRBV9; TRBD1 aligns across 8 bases. The CDR3 spans 14 residues. With 3 bases clipped from V and 3 bases from J, the junction kept 5 bases outside the gene matches. Germline-derived CDR1 and CDR2 are SGDLS and YYNGEE. This chain's CDR3 is CASSDGDRIYEQYF. DNA for the CDR3: TGTGCCAGCAGCGACGGGGACAGGATCTACGAGCAGTACTTC.

The J gene is TRBJ1-4, the V gene TRBV6-5; 7 bases are a match to TRBD1. Trimming at V came to 2 bases and at J to 4 bases, leaving 7 bases not matched to a gene. The germline V gene has CDR1 MNHEY and CDR2 SVGAGI. There are 16 residues in the CDR3. In nucleotides, the CDR3 is TGTGCCAGCAGTTACCGTGAACAGGGGTTTAATGAAAAACTGTTTTTT. This codes for CASSYREQGFNEKLFF.

The rearrangement uses TRBV6-5 and TRBJ2-7, with D possibly TRBD2 on 5 matching bases. Germline CDR1 reads MNHEY; CDR2 reads SVGAGI. Trimming removed 2 bases at V and 2 bases at J, with 13 bases between. The CDR3 spans 15 residues. In DNA form, the CDR3 reads TGTGCCAGCAGTTACGCGGACTCACCGACCTACGAGCAGTACTTC. Translation: CASSYADSPTYEQYF.

The chain uses TRBV6-5 and TRBJ2-5, with 8 bases identical to TRBD1. Germline lookup yields CDR1 MNHEY and CDR2 SVGAGI. V lost 6 bases and J lost 4; bases outside the gene matches: 10. There are 15 residues in the CDR3. CDR3: CASRRTQGARETQYF. Written as DNA, the CDR3 is TGTGCCAGCAGACGAACCCAGGGGGCGCGAGAGACCCAGTACTTC.

This clone showed up just a few times. The chain uses TRBV5-4 and TRBJ1-2, with D unresolved. The ends were cut back, 4 bases at V and 5 bases at J, with 12 bases in the middle. The CDR3 contains 13 residues. The germline V gene has CDR1 SGHNT and CDR2 YYREEE (reference sequence). In DNA, the CDR3 is TGTGCCAGCAGCCCTGAGGGATTTTATGGCTACACCTTC. Translation: CASSPEGFYGYTF.

V and J are TRBV3-1 (or the pseudogene TRBV3-2) and TRBJ1-3; perhaps TRBD1 as D (6 bases). V was pared by 4 bases and J by 4 bases, with 11 bases between. This CDR3 is built from 14 residues. Germline CDR1 is LGHDT and CDR2 is YNNKEL (reference sequence). CDR3 in DNA: TGTGCCAGCAGCCCTACAGGGCGGGGAAACACCATATATTTT. Protein sequence: CASSPTGRGNTIYF.

The rearrangement joins TRBV5-4 to TRBJ1-1; TRBD1 might be the D (5 bases). The CDR3 is made up of 15 amino acids. V shed 3 bases and J shed 5 bases, with 17 bases lying between them. Germline-derived CDR1 and CDR2 are SGHNT and YYREEE (reference sequence). CDR3 amino acids: CASSWGGLLGTEAFF. CDR3 sequence (DNA): TGTGCCAGCAGCTGGGGGGGTCTCCTGGGAACTGAAGCTTTCTTT.

The chain recombines TRBV2 with TRBJ2-5; 9 bases are shared with TRBD2. CDR1 is SNHLY, CDR2 FYNNEI, per germline. This CDR3 is 15 amino acids long. V shed 2 bases and J 3 bases; nucleotides not matched to a gene: 4. The CDR3 nucleotides are TGTGCCAGCAGTGAAACCGGCGGGAGGGAAGAGACCCAGTACTTC. This codes for CASSETGGREETQYF. The variable domain in full, with the rest retrieved from reference TRBV2 and TRBJ2-5, is EPEVTQTPSHQVTQMGQEVILRCVPISNHLYFYWYRQILGQKVEFLVSFYNNEISEKSEIFDDQFSVERPDGSNFTLKIRSTKLEDSAMYFCASSETGGREETQYFGPGTRLLVL.

Only a few counts were recorded for this clone. Other DNA sequences of this sample code for an identical CDR3. V and J are TRBV9 and TRBJ2-7; 14 nucleotides align to TRBD2. Trimming at V came to 3 bases and at J to 3 bases, leaving 2 bases not matched to a gene. Germline V gives CDR1 SGDLS, CDR2 YYNGEE. The CDR3 covers 15 residues. CDR3 protein: CASSDGTSGSYEQYF. The CDR3 nucleotides are TGTGCCAGCAGCGACGGGACTAGCGGGAGCTACGAGCAGTACTTC.

This clone was observed a handful of times. V gene TRBV28 combines with J gene TRBJ2-7; TRBD1 is a possible D gene (6 bases). V was pared by 5 bases and J by 0 bases, with 11 bases between. Per the germline V gene, CDR1 is MDHEN and CDR2 is SYDVKM. The CDR3 consists of 14 residues. The CDR3 DNA reads TGTGCCAGCAGTGAGCTGGACAGCTCCTACGAGCAGTACTTC. Its translation: CASSELDSSYEQYF.

The chain combines TRBV11-1 with TRBJ1-2; D gene unclear. Deletions cut 6 bases from V and 13 bases from J, with 21 bases between. Germline V gene data show CDR1 as SGHAT and CDR2 as FQDESV (reference sequence). This CDR3 is 13 amino acids long. The CDR3 DNA is TGTGCCAGCAGGAGCCCAGGCTCCGGATTTCTCACCTTC. Its translation: CASRSPGSGFLTF. Filled out from reference TRBV11-1 and TRBJ1-2, the complete variable domain reads EAEVAQSPRYKITEKSQAVAFWCDPISGHATLYWYRQILGQGPELLVQFQDESVVDDSQLPKDRFSAERLKGVDSTLKIQPAELGDSAMYLCASRSPGSGFLTFGSGTRLTVV.

The V gene is TRBV28, the J gene TRBJ1-6; 7 positions agree with TRBD1. Germline CDR1 MDHEN, CDR2 SYDVKM. CDR3 length: 15 residues. With V trimmed by 6 bases and J by 5 bases, 7 bases remained unmatched. As DNA, the CDR3 is TGTGCCAGCAGCCTTCGACAGGGCGATAATTCACCCCTCCACTTT. Translation gives CASSLRQGDNSPLHF. Together with reference TRBV28 and TRBJ1-6, the CDR3 gives the full variable domain: DVKVTQSSRYLVKRTGEKVFLECVQDMDHENMFWYRQDPGLGLRLIYFSYDVKMKEKGDIPEGYSVSREKKERFSLILESASTNQTSMYLCASSLRQGDNSPLHFGNGTRLTVT.

This chain links TRBV4-2 with TRBJ1-1; D gene ambiguous. The CDR3 contains 16 residues. Per the germline V gene, CDR1 is LGHNA and CDR2 is YNFKEQ. Trimming took off 4 bases at V and 1 base at J, with 16 bases between the two ends. For the CDR3, the DNA is TGTGCCAGCAGCCCCGCCGACCAGCGTCAGAACACTGAAGCTTTCTTT. Translating it yields CASSPADQRQNTEAFF.

The chain joins TRBV6-6 to TRBJ1-6, with TRBD1 matching 9 bases. V gave up 6 bases and J gave up 7 bases; unmatched junction bases: 22. This CDR3 region has 20 residues. The germline gives CDR1 MNHNY, CDR2 SVGAGI (reference sequence). CDR3 residues: CASSQNPRQGTGWRNSPLHF. The CDR3 nucleotides read TGTGCCAGCAGCCAAAACCCTCGCCAGGGGACAGGGTGGAGAAATTCACCCCTCCACTTT.

The rearrangement uses TRBV27 and TRBJ1-6; D ambiguous. Per germline, CDR1 MNHEY and CDR2 SMNVEV (reference sequence). The V gene lost 0 bases and the J gene lost 2 bases, with 11 bases spanning the gap. The CDR3 runs to 17 residues. The CDR3 sequence: CASSLSAYLAYNSPLHF. DNA of the CDR3: TGTGCCAGCAGTTTATCAGCTTACCTTGCCTATAATTCACCCCTCCACTTT.

CDR3 sequence reads: CASSLGPGTVRTEAFF. DNA for the CDR3: TGCGCCAGCAGCTTGGGCCCCGGGACAGTGAGGACTGAAGCTTTCTTT. The chain employs TRBV5-1 and TRBJ1-1; 7 positions match TRBD1. The CDR3 is 16 residues long. The ends lost 0 bases at V and 5 bases at J; junction bases unmatched: 10. CDR1 is SGHRS, CDR2 YFSETQ, per germline.

The rearrangement links TRBV5-6 to TRBJ2-7; 9 bases are shared with TRBD1. This CDR3 is built from 18 residues. The trim removed 4 bases at V and 0 bases at J, leaving 14 bases unmatched. CDR1 SGHDT and CDR2 YYEEEE come from the germline V gene. The CDR3 sequence is CASSHTPGTGIYSYEQYF. Written as DNA, the CDR3 is TGTGCCAGCAGCCACACCCCAGGGACAGGGATCTACTCCTACGAGCAGTACTTC. Full variable domain (rest looked up from reference TRBV5-6 and TRBJ2-7): DAGVTQSPTHLIKTRGQQVTLRCSPKSGHDTVSWYQQALGQGPQFIFQYYEEEERQRGNFPDRFSGHQFPNYSSELNVNALLLGDSALYLCASSHTPGTGIYSYEQYFGPGTRLTVT.